The 3 T cell receptor beta chains in this list originate from one sample, sequenced in a study of OX40 agonist ivuxolimab in advanced cancers. Profiled with immunoSEQ multiplex PCR; TCRdb holds only in-frame clones, not every one. Of 25,000 to 35,000 clones listed, 65% to 90% are singletons. The sequences come from CD4+ or CD8+ T cells sorted from blood, collected in a trial of the OX40 agonist ivuxolimab. The receptor set was obtained from an adult with an advanced solid tumor such as melanoma, head and neck, liver or kidney cancer.

The rearrangement uses TRBV19 and TRBJ1-2, with TRBD1 as a possible D gene (6 bases). Germline loops: CDR1 LNHDA, CDR2 SQIVND (reference sequence). The CDR3 has 15 residues. Trimming removed 6 bases at V and 4 bases at J, with 18 bases between. CDR3 DNA sequence: TGTGCCAGTAGCAGTCTTGCAGGGGCAGGCTATGGCTACACCTTC. It codes for CASSSLAGAGYGYTF.

This clone has only one observation. This chain links TRBV4-1 with TRBJ2-7; possible D gene TRBD2, 5 bases. The CDR3 sequence is 14 residues long. Germline V gives CDR1 MGHRA, CDR2 YSYEKL. Trimming left V 2 bases short and J 5 bases short, with 13 bases between. This CDR3 is CASSQIRGSDEQYF. Written as DNA, the CDR3 is TGCGCCAGCAGCCAAATACGGGGTTCTGACGAGCAGTACTTC.

The chain combines TRBV10-3 with TRBJ2-7; D not certain. The germline V gene encodes CDR1 ENHRY and CDR2 SYGVKD. The CDR3 totals 14 residues. V dropped 6 bases and J dropped 5 bases, with 17 bases sitting between them. The CDR3 here is CAIRAGSLDDEQYF. The CDR3 DNA follows: TGTGCCATCAGGGCCGGGTCCTTAGACGACGAGCAGTACTTC.